These 23 T cell receptor beta chains came from one sample sequenced in a study of T cell repertoires in cytomegalovirus infection. TCRdb independently ran MiXCR on the reads; one entry per CDR3 protein. This sample carries 150,000 to 200,000 distinct CDR3 sequences, 14% of them seen once, and the ten largest clones take 25% to 30%. The sequenced material came from PBMCs. The source of these receptors is a human donor in good health (CMV status not recorded). Some clones in this sample may be carry-over from other donors' samples.

This clonotype was seen many times. The V call is TRBV7-8, the J call TRBJ2-4, with 8 positions matching TRBD1. The germline CDR1 and CDR2 sequences are SGHVS and FQNEAQ. The V segment lost 5 bases and the J segment 9 bases; nucleotides outside the gene matches: 3. The CDR3 sequence is 12 residues long. The CDR3: CASSPGGGIQYF. CDR3 DNA: TGTGCCAGCAGCCCAGGGGGCGGCATTCAGTACTTC.

In this sample, this clonotype turned up a few times. This chain uses TRBV6-5 with TRBJ1-2, with D maybe TRBD1 (5 bases). The V end was cut by 8 bases, the J end by 4 bases, with 11 bases between. This CDR3 spans 12 amino acids. CDR1 and CDR2 from the germline V gene are MNHEY and SVGAGI. The CDR3 DNA is TGTGCCAGCCGGGAGGGGACCTATGGCTACACCTTC. Translation gives CASREGTYGYTF.

This chain uses TRBV5-1 with TRBJ2-7; D gene unclear. The CDR3 consists of 12 residues. Per the germline V gene, CDR1 is SGHRS and CDR2 is YFSETQ. V lost 5 bases to trimming and J lost 5 bases, with 11 bases between them. CDR3 sequence (DNA): TGCGCCAGCAGGCCGTCAAGCGACGAGCAGTACTTC. Translating gives CASRPSSDEQYF.

This clonotype came up many times. This rearrangement joins TRBV4-1 to TRBJ1-5; 8 bases map to TRBD1. The CDR3 length is 13 residues. Per germline, CDR1 MGHRA and CDR2 YSYEKL. V shed 1 base and J 15 bases; nucleotides not matched to a gene: 8. For the CDR3, the DNA is TGCGCCAGCAGCCAAGTATGGCAGGGGGCAACGCATTTT. The encoded protein is CASSQVWQGATHF.

This clonotype was found many times. A junction end diverges from the germline sequence, so it may reflect a read error. The genes are TRBV7-3 and TRBJ2-3; D may be TRBD1 (6 bases). Germline CDR1 reads SGHTA; CDR2 reads FQGTGA. This CDR3 is 14 amino acids long. The CDR3 region has the DNA TGTGCCAGCAGCGTAACAGGGCTGCCAGATACGCAGTATTTT. It encodes CASSVTGLPDTQYF.

J is TRBJ2-1 and V is TRBV29-1, with 7 bases fitting TRBD2. Trimming cost V 5 bases and J 8 bases; bases outside gene matches: 6. The CDR3 is 12 residues long. In germline, CDR1 is SQVTM, CDR2 ANQGSEA. Here the CDR3 reads CSVKTSSHEQFF. The DNA for the CDR3 is TGCAGCGTTAAGACTAGCAGCCATGAGCAGTTCTTC.

This clonotype was observed many times. The chain joins TRBV7-2 to TRBJ2-7, with D perhaps being TRBD1 or TRBD2 (5 bases each). Germline V CDR1 and CDR2: SGHTA, FQGNSA. With 6 bases removed from V and 9 bases from J, the gap between germline ends came to 24 bases. This CDR3 spans 15 amino acids. This CDR3 is CASRRDALWDERQYF. Here the CDR3 DNA reads TGTGCCAGCAGACGCGACGCCCTTTGGGACGAGCGGCAGTACTTC. The complete variable domain, with remaining parts taken from reference TRBV7-2 and TRBJ2-7, reads GAGVSQSPSNKVTEKGKDVELRCDPISGHTALYWYRQSLGQGLEFLIYFQGNSAPDKSGLPSDRFSAERTGGSVSTLTIQRTQQEDSAVYLCASRRDALWDERQYFGPGTRLTVT.

This clonotype was recorded at least ten times. The chain recombines TRBV6-6 with TRBJ1-5; no clear D. Trimming removed 7 bases from V and 0 bases from J, with 7 bases in between. This CDR3 comprises 13 residues. Germline V lookup: CDR1 MNHNY, CDR2 SVGAGI (reference sequence). The CDR3 region is CASTGHSNQPQHF. The CDR3 DNA reads as TGTGCCAGCACCGGGCATAGCAATCAGCCCCAGCATTTT.

This clonotype was observed at least ten times. The chain links TRBV7-2 to TRBJ1-2; D unclear. V gave up 6 bases and J gave up 7 bases, with 15 bases separating them. This CDR3 region has 13 residues. Germline lookup yields CDR1 SGHTA and CDR2 FQGNSA. The CDR3 is CASSLLYGSGYTF. The CDR3, as DNA: TGTGCCAGCAGTCTTCTCTATGGGAGTGGCTACACCTTC.

This clonotype was observed many times. CDR3 protein: CAGKGGGWSNQPQHF. Written as DNA, the CDR3 is TGTGCCGGAAAAGGGGGAGGCTGGAGCAATCAGCCCCAGCATTTT. The chain couples TRBV28 to TRBJ1-5; D may be TRBD1 (6 bases). Looked up from germline, CDR1 is MDHEN and CDR2 is SYDVKM. The CDR3 contains 15 residues. V lost 11 bases to trimming and J lost 1 base, with 18 bases between them.

This clonotype was picked up a small number of times. For the CDR3, the DNA is TGTGCCAGCAGTTTTACAGGGGAAAGCAATCAGCCCCAGCATTTT. Translated: CASSFTGESNQPQHF. The chain carries TRBV12-3 or TRBV12-4 and TRBJ1-5, with 7 bases that match TRBD1. The CDR3 totals 15 residues. After removal of 3 bases from V and 1 base from J, the junction contained 3 bases not matched to a gene.

CDR3 residues: CASSQGPAGASGNTIYF. The CDR3 bases are TGCGCCAGCAGCCAAGGTCCCGCAGGGGCGAGTGGAAACACCATATATTTT. The chain uses TRBV4-1 and TRBJ1-3, with a possible D match to TRBD1 (6 bases). Germline lookup yields CDR1 MGHRA and CDR2 YSYEKL. This CDR3 has 17 residues. V gave up 1 base and J gave up 3 bases, with 16 bases separating them.

The chain is built from TRBV20-1 and TRBJ1-2; 7 bases agree with TRBD1. V was pared by 0 bases and J by 8 bases, with 18 bases of the junction left unmatched. Germline V gives CDR1 DFQATT, CDR2 SNEGSKA (reference sequence). This CDR3 contains 17 residues. The CDR3 bases are TGCAGTGCTAGAGATTTCGGTGAGCCTACAGGGGAAGGAGGCTACACCTTC. Encoded protein: CSARDFGEPTGEGGYTF.

This clonotype showed up many times. The chain joins TRBV15 to TRBJ2-5, with TRBD2 as a possible D gene (6 bases). Looked up from germline, CDR1 is LNHNV and CDR2 is YYDKDF (reference sequence). This CDR3 region has 14 residues. V dropped 1 base and J dropped 2 bases, with 8 bases sitting between them. The CDR3 loop reads CATSRAGTQETQYF. CDR3 nucleotides: TGTGCCACCAGCAGAGCCGGGACTCAAGAGACCCAGTACTTC.

This clonotype has a handful of counts. The rearrangement joins TRBV6-5 to TRBJ2-5; D is undetermined. V was cut by 5 bases and J by 1 base, with 8 bases left in between. Germline CDR1 MNHEY, CDR2 SVGAGI. There are 13 residues in the CDR3. CDR3 loop: CASSRHVQETQYF. DNA for the CDR3: TGTGCCAGCAGTCGGCACGTCCAAGAGACCCAGTACTTC.

The genes are TRBV19 and TRBJ2-2; the D gene is possibly TRBD1 (6 bases). V lost 4 bases and J 4 bases, leaving 10 bases between the germline ends. The CDR3 extends over 14 amino acids. CDR1 and CDR2 (germline): LNHDA, SQIVND (reference sequence). The CDR3 DNA follows: TGTGCCAGTAGTAAGAACAGGGTCACCGGGGAGCTGTTTTTT. Its translation: CASSKNRVTGELFF.

The chain joins TRBV29-1 to TRBJ1-5; no clear D. Trimming took off 2 bases at V and 1 base at J, with 6 bases between the two ends. Per germline, CDR1 SQVTM and CDR2 ANQGSEA. There are 13 residues in the CDR3. In DNA, the CDR3 is TGCAGCGTTGAATTTGAGAGCAATCAGCCCCAGCATTTT. This sequence encodes CSVEFESNQPQHF.

This clonotype was picked up many times. The chain carries TRBV7-2 and TRBJ1-1; TRBD1 might be the D (6 bases). Germline V gene sequence: CDR1 SGHTA, CDR2 FQGNSA. The CDR3 spans 13 residues. V was cut by 6 bases and J by 4 bases, with 12 bases left in between. The CDR3 loop reads CASRFRRGTEAFF. The CDR3, as DNA: TGTGCCAGCAGATTTCGCAGGGGCACTGAAGCTTTCTTT.

V and J are TRBV28 and TRBJ2-7, with 8 bases that match TRBD1. The CDR3 loop spans 14 amino acids. With V trimmed by 5 bases and J by 5 bases, 8 bases remained unmatched. Germline-derived CDR1 and CDR2 are MDHEN and SYDVKM. The CDR3 DNA reads TGTGCCAGCAGTAAGGCAGGGGGCATCCACGAGCAGTACTTC. Amino acid sequence: CASSKAGGIHEQYF.

The V call is TRBV2, the J call TRBJ2-2; D might be TRBD2 (6 bases). The CDR3 is 15 residues long. Trimming shortened V by 8 bases and J by 6 bases, and 19 bases separated the two germline ends. Germline V CDR1 and CDR2: SNHLY, FYNNEI. The DNA of the CDR3 is TGTGCCAGCTTAAATCGGGGGAACCTCCCCGGGGAGCTGTTTTTT. It specifies CASLNRGNLPGELFF.

This clonotype was picked up many times. The chain joins TRBV7-2 to TRBJ2-7; D is possibly TRBD1 or TRBD2 (5 bases each). The CDR3 loop spans 14 amino acids. Germline V CDR1 and CDR2: SGHTA, FQGNSA. Trimming stripped 3 bases from V and 2 bases from J, with 11 bases between. The CDR3 region is CASSFSPGPYEQYF. Written as DNA, the CDR3 is TGTGCCAGCAGCTTTTCTCCGGGGCCCTACGAGCAGTACTTC.

This clonotype was seen only a few times. The rearrangement links TRBV7-3 to TRBJ1-1; D possibly corresponds to TRBD1 (5 bases). Trimming pared 5 bases from V and 6 bases from J, leaving 19 bases between. Germline V gene data show CDR1 as SGHTA and CDR2 as FQGTGA. The CDR3 covers 15 residues. As DNA, the CDR3 is TGTGCCAGCAGCGAAAACATTCAGGGAGGTTCTGAAGCTTTCTTT. Translated: CASSENIQGGSEAFF.

This clonotype was seen repeatedly, ten times or more. V gene TRBV7-6 combines with J gene TRBJ2-7; D possibly corresponds to TRBD2 (5 bases). The CDR3 is 15 residues long. The V and J ends lost 5 bases and 3 bases respectively, with 17 bases between them. Germline CDR1 and CDR2: SGHVS and FNYEAQ. The chain's CDR3 is CASSPLITSIYEQYF. Here the CDR3 DNA reads TGTGCCAGCAGCCCCCTAATTACTAGTATCTACGAGCAGTACTTC.